This T cell receptor (beta chain) was profiled in a study of Graves' ophthalmopathy and Graves' hyperthyroidism. Amplification of the TCR beta CDR3 regions used RNA transcripts (as template). A first-round RT-PCR used HTBI primers, followed by a second-round multiplex PCR. TCRdb reanalysed the multiplex PCR reads using MiXCR and keeps one entry per CDR3 protein. Seen here are roughly 700,000 distinct CDR3 sequences, 35% to 50% observed once, and the top ten hold 40% to 55%. Germline V CDR1 and CDR2: SGHRS, YFSETQ. The V segment lost 5 bases and the J segment 3 bases; nucleotides outside the gene matches: 10. The CDR3 extends over 15 amino acids.

This chain uses TRBV5-1 with TRBJ2-5; 7 bases match TRBD2. The sequence was obtained from an adult man with Graves' ophthalmopathy. Sequencing used peripheral blood. The CDR3 spells CASSRGGQLKETQYF. In DNA form, the CDR3 reads TGCGCCAGCAGTCGGGGAGGGCAGCTGAAAGAGACCCAGTACTTC.